This TCR beta chain is drawn from a study of vaccination effects on CD4 cells after COVID-19. Study-level information: Each participant was administered two doses of either the BNT162b2 or the mRNA-1273 vaccine.

With 6 bases removed from V and 7 bases from J, the gap between germline ends came to 13 bases. Germline V gene lookup returns CDR1 KGHSH and CDR2 LQKENI. The CDR3 totals 12 residues. On this clone: Its target is unknown.

Following an approximately eleven-day culture, CD4+ T cells were purified. IL-2 medium was substituted for half the medium on days 3 and 7. Regarding the study as a whole: Clones induced by infection and by vaccine showed marked clonal contraction late after vaccination. Just 1 of 255 vaccine-induced clones in healthy recipients was cross-reactive.

Some clones are missing from TCRdb's copy, which holds only in-frame ones; the method was immunoSEQ multiplex PCR. The sample holds 40,000 or so clones, 82% seen once. The clonotype originates from a human donor who received a COVID-19 vaccine. The chain links TRBV18 to TRBJ2-7; D possibly corresponds to TRBD1 (6 bases). Material: CD4+ T cells from PBMCs cultured without peptide, obtained before COVID-19 vaccination. CDR3 nucleotide sequence: TGTGCCAGCTCGACGACAGGTCAGGAGCAGTACGTC. Translating it yields CASSTTGQEQYV.